Following are 28 T cell receptor beta chains from one sample sequenced in a study of control samples from healthy donors and cancer patients. TCRdb keeps only in-frame clones here, not all; method: immunoSEQ multiplex PCR. Found here are approximately 100,000 clones, 75% to 90% of them singletons; the top ten hold about 20%. Sequencing used PBMCs. These receptors came from a man between 60 and 75 years old with lung cancer.

This chain uses TRBV15 with TRBJ2-1; possibly TRBD2 for D (5 bases). CDR3 length: 15 amino acids. With 0 bases removed from V and 10 bases from J, the gap between germline ends came to 16 bases. The V gene's germline CDR1 is LNHNV and CDR2 YYDKDF (reference sequence). The CDR3 sequence is CATSREPTLGREQFF. In nucleotides, the CDR3 is TGTGCCACCAGCAGAGAGCCTACGCTTGGGAGAGAGCAGTTCTTC.

The rearrangement uses TRBV9 and TRBJ1-1, with D possibly being TRBD1 (5 bases). With 0 bases removed from V and 8 bases from J, the gap between germline ends came to 14 bases. The CDR3 loop spans 14 amino acids. Germline V gene sequence: CDR1 SGDLS, CDR2 YYNGEE. CDR3 in amino acids: CASSVAALGTEAFF. The CDR3 DNA reads as TGTGCCAGCAGCGTAGCGGCTTTGGGGACCGAAGCTTTCTTT.

The chain couples TRBV3-1 (or the pseudogene TRBV3-2) to TRBJ1-4; D not certain. V lost 0 bases and J lost 8, with 16 bases in between. The CDR3 sequence is 16 residues long. Germline CDR1 reads LGHDT; CDR2 reads YNNKEL (reference sequence). The CDR3 sequence is CASSQEDGQVREKLFF. The CDR3 coding sequence is TGTGCCAGCAGCCAAGAGGACGGTCAGGTTCGGGAAAAACTGTTTTTT.

V is TRBV3-1 (or the pseudogene TRBV3-2) and J is TRBJ2-1, with 7 bases that match TRBD1. Germline loops: CDR1 LGHDT, CDR2 YNNKEL (reference sequence). Trimming at V came to 4 bases and at J to 2 bases, leaving 8 bases not matched to a gene. The CDR3 loop spans 16 amino acids. The CDR3 reads CASSRETGNTYNEQFF. CDR3 DNA sequence: TGTGCCAGCAGCCGAGAGACAGGGAACACCTACAATGAGCAGTTCTTC.

For this clone: This sample includes further DNA sequences coding for the same CDR3. The chain employs TRBV14 and TRBJ1-2; D not certain. Germline-derived CDR1 and CDR2 are SGHDN and FVKESK. V was pared by 4 bases and J by 4 bases, with 7 bases between. The CDR3 is 12 amino acids. CDR3 DNA sequence: TGTGCCAGCAGCCCCAGCAGCTATGGCTACACCTTC. Translated: CASSPSSYGYTF.

This clone has ten or more counts. The rearrangement uses TRBV12-5 and TRBJ2-3; D gene unclear. V lost 0 bases and J lost 5, with 18 bases in between. Germline CDR1 LGHNT, CDR2 FRNRAP. The CDR3 is made up of 17 amino acids. The CDR3 DNA reads TGTGCTAGTGGTTTGGTTCCGGACGGCCAAATCGGAGATACGCAGTATTTT. It yields the protein CASGLVPDGQIGDTQYF.

This chain links TRBV7-3 with TRBJ2-1; D perhaps matches TRBD1 (6 bases). CDR3 size: 17 residues. CDR1 is SGHTA, CDR2 FQGTGA, per germline. The germline V and J ends were trimmed by 5 bases and 9 bases, with 26 bases remaining between them. In DNA, the CDR3 is TGTGCCAGCAGCCTATGGGGGTGGGCAGGGGCAGCAGTTGAGCAGTTCTTC. Translated: CASSLWGWAGAAVEQFF.

This clone was seen a few times. The chain's CDR3 is CASSAGTESNQPQHF. The CDR3, as DNA: TGCGCCAGCAGCGCCGGGACAGAAAGCAATCAGCCCCAGCATTTT. This rearrangement joins TRBV5-1 to TRBJ1-5; 7 bases align to TRBD1. Germline V lookup: CDR1 SGHRS, CDR2 YFSETQ. The CDR3 length is 15 residues. J gave up 1 base and V 4 bases, and 5 bases lay outside the gene matches.

This clone was counted a single time. V usage is TRBV29-1 and J usage is TRBJ2-3; a possible D gene is TRBD1 (6 bases). The CDR3 has 15 amino acids. CDR1 SQVTM and CDR2 ANQGSEA come from the germline V gene. Trimming took 4 bases from V and 6 from J, leaving 20 bases between them. The CDR3 sequence: CSVVPGHPREDTQYF. DNA for the CDR3: TGCAGCGTTGTGCCGGGACACCCAAGGGAGGATACGCAGTATTTT.

J is TRBJ2-2 and V is TRBV3-1 (or the pseudogene TRBV3-2); no reliable D call. V gave up 4 bases and J gave up 5 bases, with 14 bases separating them. Per germline, CDR1 LGHDT and CDR2 YNNKEL (reference sequence). The CDR3 length is 15 residues. This chain's CDR3 is CASSLNPQWTGELFF. CDR3 sequence (DNA): TGTGCCAGCAGCCTTAATCCTCAATGGACCGGGGAGCTGTTTTTT.

This clone was seen a few times. The V call is TRBV15, the J call TRBJ2-3, with TRBD2 identical over 15 bases. The germline CDR1 and CDR2 sequences are LNHNV and YYDKDF (reference sequence). With 3 bases clipped from V and 6 bases from J, the junction kept 7 bases outside the gene matches. CDR3 length: 17 residues. The CDR3 protein is CATSREGLAGGQDTQYF. The CDR3 DNA reads as TGTGCCACCAGCAGGGAAGGACTAGCGGGGGGGCAGGATACGCAGTATTTT.

This clone showed up just once. The rearrangement links TRBV19 to TRBJ2-2; 11 nucleotides agree with TRBD1. This CDR3 is 13 amino acids long. Germline-derived CDR1 and CDR2 are LNHDA and SQIVND (reference sequence). V shed 8 bases and J 6 bases; nucleotides not matched to a gene: 2. Here the CDR3 DNA reads TGTGCCAGTTGGGACAGGGGGTCCGGGGAGCTGTTTTTT. Amino acids: CASWDRGSGELFF.

This clone was detected only a few times. V gene TRBV2 combines with J gene TRBJ1-2, with D possibly matching TRBD1 (5 bases). Trimming removed 7 bases at V and 8 bases at J, with 11 bases between. The CDR3 runs to 11 residues. The V gene's germline CDR1 is SNHLY and CDR2 FYNNEI. The CDR3 loop is CASTGAGGYTF. Written as DNA, the CDR3 is TGTGCCAGCACCGGGGCGGGGGGCTACACCTTC.

The rearrangement joins TRBV5-1 to TRBJ1-2; 8 positions match TRBD1. Germline trimming cut 0 bases from V and 3 bases from J; bases unmatched to any gene: 10. This CDR3 has 17 amino acids. The germline gives CDR1 SGHRS, CDR2 YFSETQ. CDR3 sequence reads: CASSLVLDRGSDYGYTF. The DNA for the CDR3 is TGCGCCAGCAGCTTGGTACTCGACAGGGGATCGGACTATGGCTACACCTTC.

The chain combines TRBV19 with TRBJ1-3; a weak D match, TRBD1 (5 bases). Germline V gene sequence: CDR1 LNHDA, CDR2 SQIVND (reference sequence). V lost 2 bases and J 8 bases, leaving 16 bases between the germline ends. This CDR3 is 15 amino acids long. CDR3 protein: CASSIPSTVKDTIYF. DNA for the CDR3: TGTGCCAGTAGTATACCGTCGACAGTTAAGGACACCATATATTTT.

This clone showed up just a few times. V is TRBV12-5 and J is TRBJ1-2; D is unresolved. Trimming stripped 3 bases from V and 10 bases from J, with 15 bases between. Germline lookup yields CDR1 LGHNT and CDR2 FRNRAP. This CDR3 contains 13 residues. CDR3 region: CASGFSDPIDYTF. DNA of the CDR3: TGTGCTAGTGGTTTCTCGGACCCAATTGACTACACCTTC.

V usage is TRBV14 and J usage is TRBJ2-2; D ambiguous. From germline, CDR1 is SGHDN and CDR2 FVKESK. V dropped 4 bases and J dropped 6 bases, with 9 bases sitting between them. This CDR3 spans 13 amino acids. This CDR3 is CASSRRAPGELFF. The CDR3 DNA reads TGTGCCAGCAGCCGTAGGGCGCCCGGGGAGCTGTTTTTT.

The chain uses TRBV10-1 and TRBJ2-3; TRBD2 matches 8 bases. CDR1 and CDR2 (germline): WNHNN, SYGVQD (reference sequence). The CDR3 has 14 amino acids. V shed 6 bases and J 5 bases; nucleotides not matched to a gene: 7. The CDR3 protein is CASSEGLAGDTQYF. The DNA for the CDR3 is TGCGCCAGCAGCGAAGGGCTAGCGGGAGATACGCAGTATTTT.

The V gene is TRBV6-5, the J gene TRBJ2-7, with TRBD1 matching 9 bases. The V gene's germline CDR1 is MNHEY and CDR2 SVGAGI. This CDR3 has 13 amino acids. V was pared by 2 bases and J by 5 bases, with 1 base of the junction left unmatched. CDR3 sequence (DNA): TGTGCCAGCAGTTACGGGACAGGGCACGAGCAGTACGTC. Translation: CASSYGTGHEQYV.

The chain has TRBV5-1 and TRBJ2-1, with a weak D call TRBD2 (5 bases). The germline V gene encodes CDR1 SGHRS and CDR2 YFSETQ. Trimming pared 0 bases from V and 0 bases from J, leaving 10 bases between. The CDR3 covers 16 residues. CDR3 region: CASSLGSGSSYNEQFF. The CDR3 DNA reads TGCGCCAGCAGCTTGGGGAGCGGAAGCTCCTACAATGAGCAGTTCTTC.

The chain carries TRBV9 and TRBJ1-1; D not certain. The CDR3 length is 17 residues. V was trimmed by 6 bases and J by 3 bases, leaving 24 bases between them. Per the germline V gene, CDR1 is SGDLS and CDR2 is YYNGEE. CDR3 amino acids: CASTQKDNLRADTEAFF. CDR3 DNA: TGTGCCAGCACCCAAAAAGATAACCTCCGGGCGGACACTGAAGCTTTCTTT. The full variable domain, with the rest looked up from reference TRBV9 and TRBJ1-1, is DSGVTQTPKHLITATGQRVTLRCSPRSGDLSVYWYQQSLDQGLQFLIQYYNGEERAKGNILERFSAQQFPDLHSELNLSSLELGDSALYFCASTQKDNLRADTEAFFGQGTRLTVV.

This clone has only one observation. J is TRBJ2-2 and V is TRBV5-6; D gene unclear. Trimming pared 0 bases from V and 5 bases from J, leaving 5 bases between. Germline V gene sequence: CDR1 SGHDT, CDR2 YYEEEE. This CDR3 contains 13 residues. CDR3 loop: CASSLGITGELFF. Written as DNA, the CDR3 is TGTGCCAGCAGCTTGGGAATAACCGGGGAGCTGTTTTTT.

This clone was counted once. The chain recombines TRBV6-5 with TRBJ2-3; 7 bases fit TRBD1. This CDR3 is built from 14 residues. V lost 8 bases to trimming and J lost 2 bases; unmatched junction nucleotides: 7. Per germline, CDR1 MNHEY and CDR2 SVGAGI. This CDR3 reads CASLRGQNTDTQYF. The CDR3 DNA follows: TGTGCCAGCTTAAGGGGACAGAACACAGATACGCAGTATTTT.

The J gene is TRBJ1-3, the V gene TRBV10-3; no firm D call. The ends were cut back, 2 bases at V and 1 base at J, with 9 bases in the middle. Germline loops: CDR1 ENHRY, CDR2 SYGVKD. This CDR3 has 15 residues. CDR3 amino acids: CAISELGLSGNTIYF. The CDR3 nucleotides are TGTGCCATCAGTGAGCTGGGCCTGTCTGGAAACACCATATATTTT.

V usage is TRBV5-8 and J usage is TRBJ2-7; tentatively, D is TRBD2 (6 bases). CDR1 and CDR2 (germline): SGHTS, YDEGEE. V lost 0 bases and J 1 base, leaving 14 bases between the germline ends. The CDR3 is made up of 16 amino acids. The CDR3 nucleotides read TGTGCCAGCAGCTTGGGCGAGGAGGGGTGGTCCTACGAGCAGTACTTC. It codes for CASSLGEEGWSYEQYF.

This sequence joins TRBV18 and TRBJ2-2; D is unresolved. V was trimmed by 1 base and J by 4 bases, leaving 13 bases between them. The V gene's germline CDR1 is KGHSH and CDR2 LQKENI. CDR3 size: 16 residues. CDR3 nucleotide sequence: TGTGCCAGCTCACCACTCTCGGTTTCCGGCACCGGGGAGCTGTTTTTT. This sequence encodes CASSPLSVSGTGELFF. Looking up the rest from reference TRBV18 and TRBJ2-2 gives the full variable domain: NAGVMQNPRHLVRRRGQEARLRCSPMKGHSHVYWYRQLPEEGLKFMVYLQKENIIDESGMPKERFSAEFPKEGPSILRIQQVVRGDSAAYFCASSPLSVSGTGELFFGEGSRLTVL.

This clone was observed a single time. V gene TRBV10-3 combines with J gene TRBJ1-5; D is perhaps TRBD1 (6 bases). Trimming left V 0 bases short and J 4 bases short, with 10 bases between. CDR3 size: 15 residues. Germline CDR1 is ENHRY and CDR2 is SYGVKD. The CDR3 DNA reads as TGTGCCATCAGTGAGTCGAACCAGGGGAATCAGCCCCAGCATTTT. It codes for CAISESNQGNQPQHF.

This clone has more than one count but fewer than ten. The chain is built from TRBV15 and TRBJ1-3; D is unclear. V lost 0 bases to trimming and J lost 8 bases, with 8 bases between them. The CDR3 totals 13 residues. CDR1 and CDR2 (germline): LNHNV, YYDKDF (reference sequence). In DNA form, the CDR3 reads TGTGCCACCAGCAGAGACAGGTTGGACACCATATATTTT. It translates to CATSRDRLDTIYF.